These 17 T cell receptor beta chains were sequenced from one sample in a study of shared clonotypes between healthy human individuals. Profiling relied on immunoSEQ multiplex PCR, and the TCRdb table lists in-frame clones only, not all of them. This sample has millions of clones; approximately 92% occur once, and the top ten carry about 0.13%. The sample consisted of naive CD4+ T cells sorted from blood. Subset defined: CD45RA+ positively selected. The receptor source for this set is a young man in good health.

The V call is TRBV12-2, the J call TRBJ2-7; the D call TRBD2 from the table was never checked on the DNA. TRBV12-2 is deemed a pseudogene. CDR3 length: 15 residues. The CDR3 region is CASRLASGPSYEQYF. DNA for the CDR3: TGTGCAAGTCGCTTAGCGAGCGGGCCCTCCTACGAGCAGTACTTC.

With respect to this clone: Other DNA variants within this sample encode the same CDR3. The chain carries TRBV4-1 and TRBJ1-4; TRBD1 might be the D (6 bases). Germline lookup yields CDR1 MGHRA and CDR2 YSYEKL. The ends were cut back, 3 bases at V and 2 bases at J, with 10 bases in the middle. The CDR3 loop spans 15 amino acids. The CDR3 DNA follows: TGCGCCAGCAGCCAGGTACAGGGCACTAATGAAAAACTGTTTTTT. Residues: CASSQVQGTNEKLFF.

This rearrangement joins TRBV5-1 to TRBJ2-5; D may be TRBD2 (6 bases). Germline loops: CDR1 SGHRS, CDR2 YFSETQ. The CDR3 runs 16 residues. V was clipped by 0 bases and J by 1 base, with 13 bases between them. DNA for the CDR3: TGCGCCAGCAGCTTGGCCGGCGGCGGGGTCCAAGAGACCCAGTACTTC. This encodes CASSLAGGGVQETQYF.

The chain couples TRBV18 to TRBJ2-1; a weak D match, TRBD1 (6 bases). V lost 6 bases, J lost 2 bases, and 14 bases lay in between. The germline CDR1 and CDR2 sequences are KGHSH and LQKENI. This CDR3 spans 15 amino acids. The CDR3 DNA reads TGTGCCAGCTCCCCCGGGACATCCACCTACAATGAGCAGTTCTTC. It specifies CASSPGTSTYNEQFF.

The V gene is TRBV7-9, the J gene TRBJ2-7, with D maybe TRBD2 (5 bases). Trimming took 1 base from V and 11 from J, leaving 12 bases between them. The CDR3 extends over 12 amino acids. Looked up from germline, CDR1 is SEHNR and CDR2 is FQNEAQ (reference sequence). The CDR3 spells CASSLGETREYF. The DNA for the CDR3 is TGTGCCAGCAGCTTAGGGGAGACAAGAGAGTACTTC.

This clone was observed a single time. V and J are TRBV11-2 and TRBJ2-7; TRBD2 matches 8 bases. Trimming took 6 bases from V and 6 from J; bases not matched to a gene: 10. CDR3 length: 14 amino acids. Germline V gives CDR1 SGHAT, CDR2 FQNNGV. The CDR3 coding sequence is TGTGCCAGCAGGGAGAGCGGGAGATCTCTCGAGCAGTACTTC. Its translation: CASRESGRSLEQYF.

CDR3 protein: CALTRRGGATNEKLFF. CDR3 bases: TGTGCCCTAACTCGGCGGGGGGGTGCAACTAATGAAAAACTGTTTTTT. The rearrangement links TRBV30 to TRBJ1-4; possible D gene TRBD1, 5 bases. The CDR3 consists of 16 residues. Germline V lookup: CDR1 GTSNPN, CDR2 SVGIG (reference sequence). Trimming took off 8 bases at V and 0 bases at J, with 19 bases between the two ends. Full variable domain (rest looked up from reference TRBV30 and TRBJ1-4): SQTIHQWPATLVQPVGSPLSLECTVEGTSNPNLYWYRQAAGRGLQLLFYSVGIGQISSEVPQNLSASRPQDRQFILSSKKLLLSDSGFYLCALTRRGGATNEKLFFGSGTQLSVL.

Comments on this clone: The sample holds other DNA sequences that translate to the same CDR3. J is TRBJ2-2 and V is TRBV28; unclear D gene. This CDR3 is 13 amino acids long. Germline V lookup: CDR1 MDHEN, CDR2 SYDVKM. Deletions cut 0 bases from V and 3 bases from J, with 2 bases between. The CDR3 DNA reads as TGTGCCAGCAGTTTATGGGACACCGGGGAGCTGTTTTTT. Translating gives CASSLWDTGELFF.

The CDR3 sequence is CASRETQLSNQPQHF. The CDR3 nucleotides are TGTGCCAGCAGGGAGACACAGCTTAGCAATCAGCCCCAGCATTTT. The chain is built from TRBV6-1 and TRBJ1-5; D ambiguous. Trimming took off 6 bases at V and 0 bases at J, with 12 bases between the two ends. Germline CDR1 MNHNS, CDR2 SASEGT. The CDR3 loop spans 15 amino acids.

J is TRBJ2-7 and V is TRBV6-1, with TRBD2 matching over 11 bases. V lost 1 base, J lost 3 bases, and 8 bases stayed unmatched. Germline loops: CDR1 MNHNS, CDR2 SASEGT. CDR3 length equals 17 residues. CDR3 sequence: CASSEEASGRRVYEQYF. The CDR3 coding sequence is TGTGCCAGCAGTGAAGAGGCTAGCGGGAGGAGAGTCTACGAGCAGTACTTC.

This chain connects TRBV11-2 to TRBJ2-1, with 7 bases identical to TRBD1. There are 16 residues in the CDR3. The V and J ends lost 2 bases and 0 bases, in that order; junction bases with no gene match: 4. In germline, CDR1 is SGHAT, CDR2 FQNNGV. CDR3 DNA sequence: TGTGCCAGCAGCTTAACAGGGGCCCTCTCCTACAATGAGCAGTTCTTC. This gives the protein CASSLTGALSYNEQFF. Combining the CDR3 with reference TRBV11-2 and TRBJ2-1 gives the whole variable domain EAGVAQSPRYKIIEKRQSVAFWCNPISGHATLYWYQQILGQGPKLLIQFQNNGVVDDSQLPKDRFSAERLKGVDSTLKIQPAKLEDSAVYLCASSLTGALSYNEQFFGPGTRLTVL.

The V and J genes are TRBV29-1 and TRBJ1-2; D unclear. This CDR3 has 14 amino acids. Trimming stripped 4 bases from V and 8 bases from J, with 20 bases between. Germline CDR1 and CDR2: SQVTM and ANQGSEA. The CDR3 here is CSVVSQASTLGYTF. The CDR3 DNA reads TGCAGCGTTGTATCGCAGGCCAGCACCCTCGGCTACACCTTC.

The V and J genes are TRBV5-6 and TRBJ1-2; TRBD1 matches at 11 bases. The germline gives CDR1 SGHDT, CDR2 YYEEEE. The V segment lost 0 bases and the J segment 5 bases; nucleotides outside the gene matches: 6. The CDR3 sequence is 16 residues long. CDR3 nucleotide sequence: TGTGCCAGCAGCTTGGGGACAGGGGGCGTACCATATGGCTACACCTTC. This gives the protein CASSLGTGGVPYGYTF.

J is TRBJ1-5 and V is TRBV18; the match to TRBD1 covers 11 bases. From germline, CDR1 is KGHSH and CDR2 LQKENI. The ends lost 1 base at V and 7 bases at J; junction bases unmatched: 6. The CDR3 loop spans 16 amino acids. In DNA, the CDR3 is TGTGCCAGCTCACCACTCGGGACAGGGGGACGGCAGCCCCAGCATTTT. It specifies CASSPLGTGGRQPQHF.

V usage is TRBV29-1 and J usage is TRBJ1-3; D remains ambiguous. From germline, CDR1 is SQVTM and CDR2 ANQGSEA. CDR3 size: 13 residues. V was trimmed by 3 bases and J by 0 bases, leaving 6 bases between them. The CDR3, as DNA: TGCAGCGTTGAGATGAGCTCTGGAAACACCATATATTTT. It is translated as CSVEMSSGNTIYF.

This chain links TRBV6-1 with TRBJ1-1; D uncertain. The germline V and J ends were trimmed by 2 bases and 4 bases, with 11 bases remaining between them. CDR1 MNHNS and CDR2 SASEGT come from the germline V gene. The CDR3 has 14 residues. CDR3 in DNA: TGTGCCAGCAGTGAAATTGTCCCTCCCACTGAAGCTTTCTTT. Amino acids: CASSEIVPPTEAFF.

This clone was picked up one time. V is TRBV5-1 and J is TRBJ2-3; TRBD2 agrees at 9 bases. The germline CDR1 and CDR2 sequences are SGHRS and YFSETQ. The CDR3 contains 15 residues. The ends lost 0 bases at V and 6 bases at J; junction bases unmatched: 5. DNA for the CDR3: TGCGCCAGCAGCTTGGGGAGTAGCGGGAGTGATACGCAGTATTTT. As protein: CASSLGSSGSDTQYF.